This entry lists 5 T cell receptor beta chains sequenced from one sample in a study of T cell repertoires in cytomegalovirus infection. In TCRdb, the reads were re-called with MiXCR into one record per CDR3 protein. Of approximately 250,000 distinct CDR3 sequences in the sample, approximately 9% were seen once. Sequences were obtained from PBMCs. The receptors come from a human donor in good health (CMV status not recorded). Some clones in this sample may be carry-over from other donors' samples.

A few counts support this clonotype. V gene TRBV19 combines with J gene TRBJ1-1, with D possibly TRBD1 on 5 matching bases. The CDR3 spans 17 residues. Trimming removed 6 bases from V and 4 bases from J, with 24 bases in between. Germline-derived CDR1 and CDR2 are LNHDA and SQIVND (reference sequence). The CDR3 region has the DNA TGTGCCAGTAGAAGTGGCGAGATGCGGGGGGGAACCACTGAAGCTTTCTTT. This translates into CASRSGEMRGGTTEAFF.

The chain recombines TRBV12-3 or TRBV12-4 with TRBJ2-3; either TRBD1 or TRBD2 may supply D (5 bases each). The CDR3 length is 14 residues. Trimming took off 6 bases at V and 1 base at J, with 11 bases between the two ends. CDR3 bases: TGTGCCAGCAGCTGGGACGCCCGCACAGATACGCAGTATTTT. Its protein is CASSWDARTDTQYF.

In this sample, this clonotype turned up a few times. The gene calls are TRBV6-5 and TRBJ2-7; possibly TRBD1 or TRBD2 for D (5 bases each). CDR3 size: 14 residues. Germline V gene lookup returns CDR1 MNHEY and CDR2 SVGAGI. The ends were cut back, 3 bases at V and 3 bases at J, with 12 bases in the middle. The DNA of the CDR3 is TGTGCCAGCAGTTATCTGGGACGACACTACGAGCAGTACTTC. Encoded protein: CASSYLGRHYEQYF.

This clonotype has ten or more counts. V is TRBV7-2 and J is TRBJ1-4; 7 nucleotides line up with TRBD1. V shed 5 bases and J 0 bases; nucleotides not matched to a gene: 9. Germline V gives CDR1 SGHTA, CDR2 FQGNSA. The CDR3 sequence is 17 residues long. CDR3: CASSPQDRPATNEKLFF. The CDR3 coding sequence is TGTGCCAGCAGCCCGCAGGACAGGCCTGCAACTAATGAAAAACTGTTTTTT.

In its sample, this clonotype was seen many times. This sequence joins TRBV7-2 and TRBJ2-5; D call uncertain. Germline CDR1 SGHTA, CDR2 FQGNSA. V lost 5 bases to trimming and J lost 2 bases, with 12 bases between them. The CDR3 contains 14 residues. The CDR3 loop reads CASSRLIGQETQYF. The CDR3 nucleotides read TGTGCCAGCAGCCGCCTGATAGGACAAGAGACCCAGTACTTC.